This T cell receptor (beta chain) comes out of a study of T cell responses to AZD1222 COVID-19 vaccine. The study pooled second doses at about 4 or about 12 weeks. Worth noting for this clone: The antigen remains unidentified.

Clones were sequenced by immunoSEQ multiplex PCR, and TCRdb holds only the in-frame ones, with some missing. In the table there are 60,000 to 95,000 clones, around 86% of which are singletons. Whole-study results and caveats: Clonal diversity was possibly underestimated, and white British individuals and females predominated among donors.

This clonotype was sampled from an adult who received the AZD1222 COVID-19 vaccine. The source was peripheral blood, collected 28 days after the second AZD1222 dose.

CDR3 sequence (DNA): TGCGCCAGCAGCTTGGCCCAGGGGTACGAGCAGTACTTC. Protein: CASSLAQGYEQYF. The chain couples TRBV5-1 to TRBJ2-7, with D possibly matching TRBD1 (6 bases). Per the germline V gene, CDR1 is SGHRS and CDR2 is YFSETQ. Trimming stripped 0 bases from V and 4 bases from J, with 8 bases between. The CDR3 has 13 residues.